This T cell receptor beta chain was sequenced in a study of T cell repertoires in cytomegalovirus infection. Looking at the study overall: Signatures in public TCR beta sequences pointed to both CMV infection and matching HLA type. Whole-study findings and limits: HLA-C-restricted TCR beta clonotypes specific for CMV led the ex vivo response. Frequencies of public TCR beta families were cumulated, and this identified carriers of CMV plus the relevant HLA.

TCRdb independently ran MiXCR on the reads; one entry per CDR3 protein. In the table there are approximately 170,000 distinct CDR3 sequences, 14% of which are singletons. The germline V gene has CDR1 ENHRY and CDR2 SYGVKD. This CDR3 is 13 amino acids long. There are a few counts of this clonotype. Its target is unknown. The germline gene is not matched at one end of the junction; a read error may be the cause. This receptor was identified in a human donor in good health (CMV status not recorded). Some clones in this sample may be carry-over from other donors' samples. The sample taken for sequencing was PBMCs. The chain uses TRBV10-3 and TRBJ2-3, with D perhaps TRBD1 (5 bases). The DNA for the CDR3 is TGTGCCATCAGGGAGTCAGGGACAGATACGCAGTATTTT. This gives the protein CAIRESGTDTQYF.